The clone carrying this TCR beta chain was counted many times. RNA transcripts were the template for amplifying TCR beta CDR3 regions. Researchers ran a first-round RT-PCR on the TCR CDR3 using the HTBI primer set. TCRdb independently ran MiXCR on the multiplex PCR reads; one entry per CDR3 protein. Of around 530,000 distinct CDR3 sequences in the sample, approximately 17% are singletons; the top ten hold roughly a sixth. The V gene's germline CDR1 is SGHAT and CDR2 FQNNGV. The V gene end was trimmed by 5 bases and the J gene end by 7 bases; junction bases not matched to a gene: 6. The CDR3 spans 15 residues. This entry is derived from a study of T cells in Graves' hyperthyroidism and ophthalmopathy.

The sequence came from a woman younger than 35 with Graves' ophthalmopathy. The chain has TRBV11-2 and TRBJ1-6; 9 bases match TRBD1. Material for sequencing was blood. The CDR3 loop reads CASSPEGQGNSPLHF. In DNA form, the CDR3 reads TGTGCCAGCAGCCCAGAGGGACAGGGAAATTCACCCCTCCACTTT.